This T cell receptor (beta chain) was observed in a study of OX40 agonist ivuxolimab in advanced cancers. In the study overall: Patients' therapy was ivuxolimab, an antibody that acts as an agonist of OX40 (CD134). The group had a mean age of about 60 years, ranged from about 20 to 85, and was less than 85% male. General study findings and limits: Expanded peripheral T cells had an undetermined antigen specificity.

Repertoires were generated with immunoSEQ multiplex PCR, while TCRdb's copy carries only in-frame clones and drops some. The table shows around 90,000 clones, with 90% to 95% occurring only once. With regard to this clone: The antigen is unknown.

The CDR3 is 16 residues long. Germline V gene sequence: CDR1 SGDLS, CDR2 YYNGEE. V lost 4 bases, J lost 6 bases, and 11 bases stayed unmatched. The source material was CD4+ or CD8+ T cells sorted from blood, sampled in a trial of the OX40 agonist ivuxolimab. The rearrangement joins TRBV9 to TRBJ2-1; 9 nucleotides match TRBD1. The TCR originated in an adult with an advanced solid tumor such as melanoma, head and neck, liver or kidney cancer. The CDR3, as DNA: TGTGCCAGCAGCAACCCGGACAGGGGATTTCGCAATGAGCAGTTCTTC. As protein: CASSNPDRGFRNEQFF.